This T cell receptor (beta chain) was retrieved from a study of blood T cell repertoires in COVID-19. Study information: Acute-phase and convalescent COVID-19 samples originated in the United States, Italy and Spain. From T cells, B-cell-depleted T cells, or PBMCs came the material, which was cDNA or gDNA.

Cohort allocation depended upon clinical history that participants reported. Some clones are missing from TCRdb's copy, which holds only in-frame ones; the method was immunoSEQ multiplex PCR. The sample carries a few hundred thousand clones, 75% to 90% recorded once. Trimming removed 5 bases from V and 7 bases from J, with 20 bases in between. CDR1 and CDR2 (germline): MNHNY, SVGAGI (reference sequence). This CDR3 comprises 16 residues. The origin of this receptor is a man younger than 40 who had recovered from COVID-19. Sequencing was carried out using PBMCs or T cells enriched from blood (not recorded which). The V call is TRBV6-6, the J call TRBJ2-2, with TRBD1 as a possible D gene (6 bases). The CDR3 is CASSRQDRLGNGELFF. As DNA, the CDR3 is TGTGCCAGCAGTCGACAGGATCGGCTCGGGAACGGGGAGCTGTTTTTT.